A selection of T cell receptor beta chains follows, all from one sample in a study of T-cell memory formation after mild COVID-19. TCRdb processed the 5' RACE reads anew with MiXCR; each CDR3 protein has one entry. The table includes 450,000 to 650,000 distinct CDR3 sequences, 20% to 25% detected once. Sequenced material: PBMCs or a T cell subset sorted from them (not recorded which). These receptors all stem from an adult woman who had mild COVID-19 (a few samples of this study predate the infection). Cell type and time point are not known. The CDR3 runs from the conserved cysteine through the conserved F or W. D genes are given only for firm matches. Some rows mark clone size as missing; the rest say once, few, many or name a class of expanded clone.

few TRBJ2-7 TRBD2 TRBV9 TGTGCCAGCAGCGTAAGTAGCGGGGAATCCTACGAGCAGTACTTC CASSVSSGESYEQYF
- TRBJ2-5 - TRBV20-1 TGCAGTGCTGCTCCCCGGGGACAAGAGACCCAGTACTTC CSAAPRGQETQYF
- TRBJ1-5 - TRBV7-6 TGTGCCAGCAGCTTAGCGGACCCGGCCCAGCATTTT CASSLADPAQHF
- TRBJ2-1 TRBD2 TRBV6-5 TGTGCCAGCAGAACCGGGCTAGCGGGAGGGCGGGGTTCCTACAATGAGCAGTTCTTC CASRTGLAGGRGSYNEQFF
- TRBJ1-2 - TRBV7-8 TGTGCCAGCGGCCAAATATACTATGGCTACACCTTC CASGQIYYGYTF
- TRBJ1-2 - TRBV5-1 TGCGCCAGCAAACCGCTCGGGGGGAACTATGGCTACACCTTC CASKPLGGNYGYTF
- TRBJ2-3 - TRBV5-1 TGCGCCAGCACCTACATTACGGGACATGGGTTCGCAGATACGCAGTATTTT CASTYITGHGFADTQYF
- TRBJ2-7 - TRBV18 TGTGCCAGCTCACAAGACCTCTCTGCCGAGCAGTACTTC CASSQDLSAEQYF
few TRBJ2-5 - TRBV7-6 TGTGCCAGCAGCCCCCGGGACTCAATCCCGATAAAGCAGTACTTC CASSPRDSIPIKQYF
- TRBJ2-1 - TRBV7-8 TGTGCCAGCAGCTTAGAGGTCACTAGTAAAGATGAGCAGTTCTTC CASSLEVTSKDEQFF
- TRBJ1-1 - TRBV6-5 TGTGCCAGCGCATCTCATTCGGGGAACACTGAAGCTTTCTTT CASASHSGNTEAFF
few TRBJ1-2 - TRBV3-1 TGTGCCAGCAGCCAAGGAACAGGGACTGGCTACACCTTC CASSQGTGTGYTF
- TRBJ1-2 - TRBV7-8 TGTGCCAGCAGCATCGAACCGGGAGCGACTCTTTTGAATGGCTACACCTTC CASSIEPGATLLNGYTF
- TRBJ1-1 - TRBV5-6 TGTGCCAGCAGCTTGGAACGGACTGAAGCTTTCTTT CASSLERTEAFF
- TRBJ1-6 TRBD1 TRBV7-9 TGTGCCAGCAGCTTAGACAGGGGTTTCTATAATTCACCCCTCCACTTT CASSLDRGFYNSPLHF
few TRBJ2-7 - TRBV7-6 TGTGCCAGCAGCTTAATCGGGGGCGGTTCCTACGAGCAGTACTTC CASSLIGGGSYEQYF